This T cell receptor beta chain was identified in a study of cytomegalovirus exposure and HLA in healthy donors. Study outcomes and limitations: It was in a later analysis that TCR association rates were seen to vary by HLA locus, highest for DRB1 and lowest for HLA-C.

The CDR3 has 16 residues. CDR1 MGHDK and CDR2 SYGVNS come from the germline V gene. Losses at the gene ends were 1 base for V and 5 bases for J; bases not matched to a gene: 10. Points on this clone: The antigen remains unidentified.

PCR involved 60 Vbeta and 13 Jbeta primers. Repertoires were generated with immunoSEQ multiplex PCR, while TCRdb's copy carries only in-frame clones and drops some. This table holds some 110,000 clones, 60% to 80% found once. Sequencing used PBMCs. The V gene is TRBV25-1, the J gene TRBJ2-5; the match to TRBD2 covers 7 bases. This TCR was recovered from a female donor in good health and CMV-seronegative. The CDR3 protein is CASSELGLQTRETQYF. CDR3 in DNA: TGTGCCAGCAGTGAATTGGGACTACAAACGAGGGAGACCCAGTACTTC.